These T cell receptor beta chains were read from a single sample in a study of cytomegalovirus exposure and HLA in healthy donors. Measured with immunoSEQ multiplex PCR; TCRdb has only the in-frame clones, and not every one. This sample lists over 110,000 clones; its ten largest clones have 0.9% to 1%. Sequenced sample: PBMCs. These TCRs come from a male donor in good health and CMV-seronegative. Both conserved end residues are part of each CDR3. The order of the fields is CDR3 DNA, CDR3 protein, J gene, V gene, D gene. A D gene is named only where the DNA matches it firmly.

DNA: TGTGCCAGTAGTCCGCGAACAGGTCCCAATTCACCCCTCCACTTT
CDR3: CASSPRTGPNSPLHF
J: TRBJ1-6
V: TRBV19
D: NA

DNA: TGTGCCACCAGCAGAGTGGGGACAGACACAGATACGCAGTATTTT
CDR3: CATSRVGTDTDTQYF
J: TRBJ2-3
V: TRBV15
D: TRBD1

DNA: TGCGCCAGCAGCCAAGTCCTAGCGGGTACGCAGTATTTT
CDR3: CASSQVLAGTQYF
J: TRBJ2-3
V: TRBV4-3
D: TRBD2

DNA: TGCGCCAGCAGCCAGACATTGAACACTGAAGCTTTCTTT
CDR3: CASSQTLNTEAFF
J: TRBJ1-1
V: TRBV4-3
D: NA

DNA: TGCGCCAGCAGCCGGCACAGCTCTGGGGCCAACGTCCTGACTTTC
CDR3: CASSRHSSGANVLTF
J: TRBJ2-6
V: TRBV4-3
D: NA

DNA: TGCGCCAGCAGCTCGGGTGTGGATACGCAGTATTTT
CDR3: CASSSGVDTQYF
J: TRBJ2-3
V: TRBV5-1
D: NA

DNA: TGTGCCTGGAGTGTCGGGTACTACTATGGCTACACCTTC
CDR3: CAWSVGYYYGYTF
J: TRBJ1-2
V: TRBV30
D: NA

DNA: TGTGCCAGTACTGCCGGGACAGAGACCTATGGCTACACCTTC
CDR3: CASTAGTETYGYTF
J: TRBJ1-2
V: TRBV28
D: TRBD1

DNA: TGTGCCAGCAGCCCGGCGGGACTAGCGGGGCGCGAGCAGTACTTC
CDR3: CASSPAGLAGREQYF
J: TRBJ2-7
V: TRBV7-2
D: TRBD2

DNA: TGTGCCAGCAGTTTCGGTCTTAACACTGAAGCTTTCTTT
CDR3: CASSFGLNTEAFF
J: TRBJ1-1
V: TRBV27
D: NA

DNA: TGCGCCAGCAGCCTGTTGGCGGGAGCGCAAGAGACCCAGTACTTC
CDR3: CASSLLAGAQETQYF
J: TRBJ2-5
V: TRBV5-1
D: TRBD2

DNA: TGTGCCAGCTCCGGGAGTGGGAGCGACGGAGAGACCCAGTACTTC
CDR3: CASSGSGSDGETQYF
J: TRBJ2-5
V: TRBV7-7
D: NA

DNA: TGTGCCAGCAGACACTTACCGGGACAGGGGGCGACCAATCAGCCCCAGCATTTT
CDR3: CASRHLPGQGATNQPQHF
J: TRBJ1-5
V: TRBV2
D: TRBD1

DNA: TGCGCCAGCAGCGCCGACAGGGGGCGAGAGACCCAGTACTTC
CDR3: CASSADRGRETQYF
J: TRBJ2-5
V: TRBV5-1
D: TRBD1

DNA: TGTGCCAGCAGTCCCGTGCAGGGCTCGTTCCCTTTCTATGGCTACACCTTC
CDR3: CASSPVQGSFPFYGYTF
J: TRBJ1-2
V: TRBV28
D: NA

DNA: TGTGCCAGCAGACTAGCGGGAGTTGGTGAGCAGTTCTTC
CDR3: CASRLAGVGEQFF
J: TRBJ2-1
V: TRBV6-1
D: TRBD2

DNA: TGTGCCAGCACCCCTAGCGGGAGAGGGTACGAGCAGTACTTC
CDR3: CASTPSGRGYEQYF
J: TRBJ2-7
V: TRBV25-1
D: TRBD2

DNA: TGTGCCAGCGAGGGACTTTACAATGAGCAGTTCTTC
CDR3: CASEGLYNEQFF
J: TRBJ2-1
V: TRBV6-5
D: NA

DNA: TGTGCCAGCAGCGAGGGGGACAGACTTTTCTCTGGGGCCAACGTCCTGACTTTC
CDR3: CASSEGDRLFSGANVLTF
J: TRBJ2-6
V: TRBV7-6
D: TRBD1

DNA: TGTGCCAGCAGACCGACAGGGGGCTCGGGCAATCAGCCCCAGCATTTT
CDR3: CASRPTGGSGNQPQHF
J: TRBJ1-5
V: TRBV28
D: TRBD1

DNA: TGCGCCACCGACAGGGGAGACACTGAAGCTTTCTTT
CDR3: CATDRGDTEAFF
J: TRBJ1-1
V: TRBV5-1
D: TRBD1

DNA: TGTGCCAGCGCACGGACAGGGAAGAATGAGCAGTTCTTC
CDR3: CASARTGKNEQFF
J: TRBJ2-1
V: TRBV18
D: TRBD1

DNA: TGTGCCAGCTCACCCATATCCATCGAAAACAGGGGAGCCCACTACGAGCAGTACTTC
CDR3: CASSPISIENRGAHYEQYF
J: TRBJ2-7
V: TRBV18
D: TRBD1

DNA: TGTGCCAGCAGCTTATTACACAGCACAGATACGCAGTATTTT
CDR3: CASSLLHSTDTQYF
J: TRBJ2-3
V: TRBV7-2
D: NA

DNA: TGCGCCAGCAGCTTGGAGCGGGGGGGCAGTGAGCAGTTCTTC
CDR3: CASSLERGGSEQFF
J: TRBJ2-1
V: TRBV5-1
D: TRBD2

DNA: TGTGCCAGCAGCTGGGACAGGGGAACCACAGATACGCAGTATTTT
CDR3: CASSWDRGTTDTQYF
J: TRBJ2-3
V: TRBV25-1
D: TRBD1

DNA: TGTGCCTGGAGTAGAGGAAGGTTAGCCAAAAACATTCAGTACTTC
CDR3: CAWSRGRLAKNIQYF
J: TRBJ2-4
V: TRBV30
D: NA

DNA: TGTGCCATCAGTCTAGGAGGGGACACTGAAGCTTTCTTT
CDR3: CAISLGGDTEAFF
J: TRBJ1-1
V: TRBV10-3
D: NA

DNA: TGTGCCAGCAGCTTGTTTAGCGGGGTCTCCGAGCAGTACTTC
CDR3: CASSLFSGVSEQYF
J: TRBJ2-7
V: TRBV5-4
D: TRBD2

DNA: TGTGCCAGCAGTCCCCTATTACAGGGCGGGGAGCAGTACTTC
CDR3: CASSPLLQGGEQYF
J: TRBJ2-7
V: TRBV27
D: NA

DNA: TGTGCCAGCAGCTTGGTAGGGGCCGGCTCTGGGGCCAACGTCCTGACTTTC
CDR3: CASSLVGAGSGANVLTF
J: TRBJ2-6
V: TRBV5-6
D: NA

DNA: TGCGCCAGCAGCCGCACCGGGACAGGGGGCGGACATCAGCCCCAGCATTTT
CDR3: CASSRTGTGGGHQPQHF
J: TRBJ1-5
V: TRBV10-1
D: TRBD1

DNA: TGTGCCAGCAGCCAATTGTTCCCGACAGCCAACACTGAAGCTTTCTTT
CDR3: CASSQLFPTANTEAFF
J: TRBJ1-1
V: TRBV4-2
D: NA

DNA: TGCGCCAGCAGCTTTTCTGGACAGGGGGCAAATCAGCCCCAGCATTTT
CDR3: CASSFSGQGANQPQHF
J: TRBJ1-5
V: TRBV5-1
D: TRBD1

DNA: TGTGCCAGTAGTATGACAGGGGCCTCACTCCCCGATGAAAAACTGTTTTTT
CDR3: CASSMTGASLPDEKLFF
J: TRBJ1-4
V: TRBV19
D: TRBD1

DNA: TGTGCCTGGGGACAGGAGAACACTGAAGCTTTCTTT
CDR3: CAWGQENTEAFF
J: TRBJ1-1
V: TRBV30
D: TRBD1

DNA: TGTGCCAGCAGTGACAGACAGGGGCACGACGAGCAGTACTTC
CDR3: CASSDRQGHDEQYF
J: TRBJ2-7
V: TRBV28
D: TRBD1

DNA: TGCGCCAGCAGTGAGTCGAAAGGGGCAAACGGGGAGCTGTTTTTT
CDR3: CASSESKGANGELFF
J: TRBJ2-2
V: TRBV10-1
D: NA

DNA: TGTGCCAGTAGTCCAGGGGGCGGCTACGAGCAGTACTTC
CDR3: CASSPGGGYEQYF
J: TRBJ2-7
V: TRBV19
D: TRBD1

DNA: TGTGCCAGCTCACCACCGATGGGACTAGACACAGATACGCAGTATTTT
CDR3: CASSPPMGLDTDTQYF
J: TRBJ2-3
V: TRBV18
D: TRBD2

DNA: TGTGCCAGCAGTTGGGAGTCGGGGACTCCTGGCTCCTATAATTCACCCCTCCACTTT
CDR3: CASSWESGTPGSYNSPLHF
J: TRBJ1-6
V: TRBV28
D: NA

DNA: TGTGCCAGTAGAGTCGGAGGCGCTGGCTACACCTTC
CDR3: CASRVGGAGYTF
J: TRBJ1-2
V: TRBV19
D: NA

DNA: TGTGCCAGCAGCTCAGGCGTAGGCTCTGGGGCCAACGTCCTGACTTTC
CDR3: CASSSGVGSGANVLTF
J: TRBJ2-6
V: TRBV11-3
D: NA

DNA: TGTGCCTGGGCGCCGACGGGGGTAGCGAACACTGAAGCTTTCTTT
CDR3: CAWAPTGVANTEAFF
J: TRBJ1-1
V: TRBV30
D: NA

DNA: TGTGCCAGCAGTAAAAGGAGTGTGGGCTGGGACAGGGCTGGAAACACCATATATTTT
CDR3: CASSKRSVGWDRAGNTIYF
J: TRBJ1-3
V: TRBV2
D: TRBD1

DNA: TGTGCCAGCAGCTTCCGGGACAGGGGGGCCTACGAGCAGTACTTC
CDR3: CASSFRDRGAYEQYF
J: TRBJ2-7
V: TRBV5-6
D: TRBD1

DNA: TGTGCCGGAGGAAGAGATTCACCCCTCCACTTT
CDR3: CAGGRDSPLHF
J: TRBJ1-6
V: TRBV7-2
D: NA

DNA: TGTGCCAGCACCGAGGCAACGGAAGCTTTCTTT
CDR3: CASTEATEAFF
J: TRBJ1-1
V: TRBV7-9
D: NA

DNA: TGCGCCAGCAGCTTGGAAGCGGGAGGGCCGGGGGAGACCCAGTACTTC
CDR3: CASSLEAGGPGETQYF
J: TRBJ2-5
V: TRBV5-1
D: TRBD2

DNA: TGTGCCAGTAGCTCGCCAAAGGAAAGCACGGTCGGGGGCTACACCTTC
CDR3: CASSSPKESTVGGYTF
J: TRBJ1-2
V: TRBV19
D: NA

DNA: TGTGCCAGCTCACCGGGGAGGGAGCCCTACGAGCAGTACTTC
CDR3: CASSPGREPYEQYF
J: TRBJ2-7
V: TRBV18
D: TRBD2

DNA: TGTGCCAGCTCACCCTATTTGGAGGACTTGAGTGAGCAGTTCTTC
CDR3: CASSPYLEDLSEQFF
J: TRBJ2-1
V: TRBV18
D: NA

DNA: TGTGCCAGCAGTCGGGGGGCAGGGGGCTACTCTGGGGCCAACGTCCTGACTTTC
CDR3: CASSRGAGGYSGANVLTF
J: TRBJ2-6
V: TRBV28
D: NA